These T cell receptor beta chains were read from a single sample in a study of technical replicates of blood from a handful of donors. The assay was immunoSEQ multiplex PCR, and TCRdb's table has in-frame clones only and misses some. The table includes some 62,000 clones, about 90% detected once. The material sequenced was PBMCs. The receptors derive from a human donor in good health. Some clones in this sample may be carry-over from other donors' samples. The CDR3 runs from the conserved cysteine through the conserved F or W. Each record gives: clone size, V gene, D gene, J gene, CDR3 protein, CDR3 DNA. A D gene is named only where the DNA matches it firmly. A row's size may be missing; if present it is once, few, many or a size class.

clone_size: once
v_call: TRBV6-5
d_call: NA
j_call: TRBJ2-1
cdr3_aa: CASSYWGGSYNEQFF
cdr3_nt: TGTGCCAGCAGTTACTGGGGAGGCTCCTACAATGAGCAGTTCTTC

clone_size: NA
v_call: TRBV15
d_call: NA
j_call: TRBJ2-1
cdr3_aa: CATSRFTSREQFF
cdr3_nt: TGTGCCACCAGCAGATTCACTAGCAGGGAGCAGTTCTTC

clone_size: NA
v_call: TRBV27
d_call: NA
j_call: TRBJ2-4
cdr3_aa: CASSTLAKNIQYF
cdr3_nt: TGTGCCAGCAGTACATTAGCCAAAAACATTCAGTACTTC

clone_size: NA
v_call: TRBV7-3
d_call: TRBD1
j_call: TRBJ2-5
cdr3_aa: CASSPTGRGRGKTQYF
cdr3_nt: TGTGCCAGCAGCCCGACCGGCAGGGGGCGCGGGAAGACCCAGTACTTC

clone_size: NA
v_call: TRBV28
d_call: NA
j_call: TRBJ2-6
cdr3_aa: CASSFGDPGANVLTF
cdr3_nt: TGTGCCAGCAGTTTCGGGGATCCTGGGGCCAACGTCCTGACTTTC

clone_size: NA
v_call: TRBV10-3
d_call: NA
j_call: TRBJ2-5
cdr3_aa: CAISGGNQETQYF
cdr3_nt: TGTGCCATCAGTGGAGGGAACCAAGAGACCCAGTACTTC

clone_size: NA
v_call: TRBV10-3
d_call: TRBD1
j_call: TRBJ1-6
cdr3_aa: CAISDSSGTGNSPLHF
cdr3_nt: TGTGCCATCAGTGACTCTAGTGGGACAGGGAATTCACCCCTCCACTTT

clone_size: NA
v_call: TRBV5-1
d_call: TRBD1
j_call: TRBJ2-5
cdr3_aa: CASRRDRGRGETQYF
cdr3_nt: TGCGCCAGCAGGCGGGACAGGGGGCGCGGAGAGACCCAGTACTTC

clone_size: NA
v_call: TRBV18
d_call: NA
j_call: TRBJ2-5
cdr3_aa: CASSPAGSRETQYF
cdr3_nt: TGTGCCAGCTCACCGGCGGGCTCAAGGGAGACCCAGTACTTC

clone_size: NA
v_call: TRBV19
d_call: NA
j_call: TRBJ2-3
cdr3_aa: CASSIQGIDTQYF
cdr3_nt: TGTGCCAGTAGTATTCAGGGGATAGATACGCAGTATTTT

clone_size: NA
v_call: TRBV7-2
d_call: NA
j_call: TRBJ2-2
cdr3_aa: CASRTQYTGELFF
cdr3_nt: TGTGCCAGCAGAACACAATACACCGGGGAGCTGTTTTTT

clone_size: NA
v_call: TRBV6-1
d_call: TRBD1
j_call: TRBJ1-5
cdr3_aa: CASTWTGNQPQHF
cdr3_nt: TGTGCCAGCACCTGGACAGGGAACCAGCCCCAGCATTTT

clone_size: NA
v_call: TRBV5-4
d_call: NA
j_call: TRBJ1-2
cdr3_aa: CASSPETDNYGYTF
cdr3_nt: TGTGCCAGCAGTCCCGAGACAGATAACTATGGCTACACCTTC

clone_size: NA
v_call: TRBV11-2
d_call: TRBD1
j_call: TRBJ1-1
cdr3_aa: CASRLWPTGVNTEAFF
cdr3_nt: TGTGCCAGCAGGCTTTGGCCGACAGGGGTCAACACTGAAGCTTTCTTT

clone_size: few
v_call: TRBV5-4
d_call: NA
j_call: TRBJ1-1
cdr3_aa: CASSLTRGEAFF
cdr3_nt: TGTGCCAGCAGCTTAACAAGGGGTGAAGCTTTCTTT

clone_size: few
v_call: TRBV6-5
d_call: NA
j_call: TRBJ2-7
cdr3_aa: CASSKTPYEQYF
cdr3_nt: TGTGCCAGCAGCAAGACACCCTACGAGCAGTACTTC

clone_size: NA
v_call: TRBV5-1
d_call: TRBD2
j_call: TRBJ2-6
cdr3_aa: CASSRTSGQSSGANVLTF
cdr3_nt: TGCGCCAGCAGCCGGACTAGCGGACAATCTTCTGGGGCCAACGTCCTGACTTTC

clone_size: NA
v_call: TRBV4-3
d_call: NA
j_call: TRBJ2-1
cdr3_aa: CASSQDRSGLRNEQFF
cdr3_nt: TGCGCCAGCAGCCAAGATCGAAGCGGACTAAGAAATGAGCAGTTCTTC

clone_size: once
v_call: TRBV29-1
d_call: NA
j_call: TRBJ2-1
cdr3_aa: CSVPPGSSYNEQFF
cdr3_nt: TGCAGCGTCCCGCCCGGGAGCTCCTACAATGAGCAGTTCTTC

clone_size: few
v_call: TRBV29-1
d_call: TRBD2
j_call: TRBJ2-3
cdr3_aa: CSTRTSGTERDTQYF
cdr3_nt: TGCAGCACAAGGACTAGCGGGACGGAGAGGGATACGCAGTATTTT

clone_size: NA
v_call: TRBV7-2
d_call: NA
j_call: TRBJ2-5
cdr3_aa: CASGPQETQYF
cdr3_nt: TGTGCCAGCGGGCCCCAAGAGACCCAGTACTTC

clone_size: NA
v_call: TRBV7-2
d_call: NA
j_call: TRBJ2-5
cdr3_aa: CASSRDSQETQYF
cdr3_nt: TGTGCCAGCAGCCGCGACAGTCAAGAGACCCAGTACTTC

clone_size: NA
v_call: TRBV4-3
d_call: NA
j_call: TRBJ1-6
cdr3_aa: CASSQKLPGGGTNSPLHF
cdr3_nt: TGCGCCAGCAGCCAAAAACTCCCCGGGGGTGGAACAAATTCACCCCTCCACTTT

clone_size: NA
v_call: TRBV19
d_call: NA
j_call: TRBJ2-2
cdr3_aa: CASTLNSGTNTGELFF
cdr3_nt: TGTGCCAGTACCCTTAATTCGGGGACTAACACCGGGGAGCTGTTTTTT

clone_size: few
v_call: TRBV4-2
d_call: TRBD1
j_call: TRBJ1-2
cdr3_aa: CASSQDRGRGYTF
cdr3_nt: TGTGCCAGCAGCCAAGACAGGGGGCGCGGCTACACCTTC

clone_size: NA
v_call: TRBV7-9
d_call: NA
j_call: TRBJ2-7
cdr3_aa: CASSSTGPREQYF
cdr3_nt: TGTGCCAGCAGCTCGACAGGTCCGCGGGAGCAGTACTTC

clone_size: NA
v_call: TRBV19
d_call: NA
j_call: TRBJ1-2
cdr3_aa: CASSLLGDSYGYTF
cdr3_nt: TGTGCCAGTAGCCTCCTAGGAGATTCTTATGGCTACACCTTC

clone_size: NA
v_call: TRBV7-7
d_call: TRBD2
j_call: TRBJ2-3
cdr3_aa: CASSRGSRTDTQYF
cdr3_nt: TGTGCCAGCAGCCGCGGGAGCCGCACAGATACGCAGTATTTT

clone_size: NA
v_call: TRBV5-8
d_call: TRBD1
j_call: TRBJ2-1
cdr3_aa: CASSPRDRGFNEQFF
cdr3_nt: TGTGCCAGCAGCCCCCGGGACAGGGGATTTAATGAGCAGTTCTTC

clone_size: NA
v_call: TRBV7-8
d_call: NA
j_call: TRBJ2-7
cdr3_aa: CASSRQGGSEQYF
cdr3_nt: TGTGCCAGCAGCCGACAGGGAGGCTCCGAGCAGTACTTC

clone_size: NA
v_call: TRBV6-7
d_call: TRBD2
j_call: TRBJ2-2
cdr3_aa: CALAGQLAGARTGELFF
cdr3_nt: TGTGCCCTTGCGGGCCAACTAGCGGGAGCTAGAACCGGGGAGCTGTTTTTT

clone_size: NA
v_call: TRBV4-3
d_call: NA
j_call: TRBJ2-2
cdr3_aa: CASSLLGSGTGELFF
cdr3_nt: TGCGCCAGCAGCTTACTCGGGAGCGGGACCGGGGAGCTGTTTTTT

clone_size: NA
v_call: TRBV5-1
d_call: NA
j_call: TRBJ1-1
cdr3_aa: CASSLPGTEAFF
cdr3_nt: TGCGCCAGCAGCTTGCCGGGCACTGAAGCTTTCTTT

clone_size: NA
v_call: TRBV6-5
d_call: NA
j_call: TRBJ1-1
cdr3_aa: CASSYSRGGTEAFF
cdr3_nt: TGTGCCAGCAGTTACTCCCGCGGTGGCACTGAAGCTTTCTTT

clone_size: NA
v_call: TRBV19
d_call: NA
j_call: TRBJ2-2
cdr3_aa: CASSIQSNTGELFF
cdr3_nt: TGTGCCAGTAGTATCCAATCGAACACCGGGGAGCTGTTTTTT

clone_size: NA
v_call: TRBV28
d_call: TRBD1
j_call: TRBJ1-5
cdr3_aa: CASSLPGGGQPQHF
cdr3_nt: TGTGCCAGCAGTTTACCAGGGGGAGGTCAGCCCCAGCATTTT

clone_size: once
v_call: TRBV29-1
d_call: NA
j_call: TRBJ2-1
cdr3_aa: CSVADNEQFF
cdr3_nt: TGCAGCGTTGCAGACAATGAGCAGTTCTTC

clone_size: NA
v_call: TRBV7-9
d_call: TRBD2
j_call: TRBJ2-1
cdr3_aa: CASSGAGVNEQFF
cdr3_nt: TGTGCCAGCAGCGGCGCGGGGGTAAATGAGCAGTTCTTC

clone_size: NA
v_call: TRBV6-1
d_call: TRBD2
j_call: TRBJ2-2
cdr3_aa: CASSDLWVAGPNTGELFF
cdr3_nt: TGTGCCAGCAGTGATCTGTGGGTAGCGGGGCCGAACACCGGGGAGCTGTTTTTT

clone_size: NA
v_call: TRBV30
d_call: NA
j_call: TRBJ2-1
cdr3_aa: CAWSVRGTSYNEQFF
cdr3_nt: TGTGCCTGGAGTGTACGAGGTACCTCCTACAATGAGCAGTTCTTC

clone_size: NA
v_call: TRBV4-1
d_call: TRBD2
j_call: TRBJ2-1
cdr3_aa: CASSPWAGDNEQFF
cdr3_nt: TGCGCCAGCAGCCCGTGGGCGGGGGACAATGAGCAGTTCTTC

clone_size: NA
v_call: TRBV7-7
d_call: NA
j_call: TRBJ1-3
cdr3_aa: CASSLGAGAGNTIYF
cdr3_nt: TGTGCCAGCAGCTTAGGCGCGGGGGCCGGAAACACCATATATTTT

clone_size: NA
v_call: TRBV2
d_call: TRBD1
j_call: TRBJ1-4
cdr3_aa: CASSSDVGGANEKLFF
cdr3_nt: TGTGCCAGCAGCTCAGACGTAGGGGGCGCGAATGAAAAACTGTTTTTT